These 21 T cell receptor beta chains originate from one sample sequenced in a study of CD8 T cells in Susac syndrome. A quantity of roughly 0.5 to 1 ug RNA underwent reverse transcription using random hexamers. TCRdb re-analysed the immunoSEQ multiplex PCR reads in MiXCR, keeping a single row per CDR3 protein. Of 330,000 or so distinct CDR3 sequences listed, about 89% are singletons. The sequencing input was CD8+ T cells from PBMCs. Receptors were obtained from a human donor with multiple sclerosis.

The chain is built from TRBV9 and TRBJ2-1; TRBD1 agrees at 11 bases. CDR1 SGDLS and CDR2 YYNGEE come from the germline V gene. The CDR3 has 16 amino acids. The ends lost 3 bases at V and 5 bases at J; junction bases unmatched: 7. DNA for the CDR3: TGTGCCAGCAGCGGAGGGACAGGGGGTACCGACAATGAGCAGTTCTTC. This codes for CASSGGTGGTDNEQFF.

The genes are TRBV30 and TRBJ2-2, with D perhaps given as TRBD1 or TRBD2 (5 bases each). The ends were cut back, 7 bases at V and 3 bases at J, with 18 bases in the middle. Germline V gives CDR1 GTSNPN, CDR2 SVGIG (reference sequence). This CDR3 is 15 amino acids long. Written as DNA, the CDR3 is TGTGCCTTAATAGTCGGGGCGCGGGACACCGGGGAGCTGTTTTTT. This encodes CALIVGARDTGELFF.

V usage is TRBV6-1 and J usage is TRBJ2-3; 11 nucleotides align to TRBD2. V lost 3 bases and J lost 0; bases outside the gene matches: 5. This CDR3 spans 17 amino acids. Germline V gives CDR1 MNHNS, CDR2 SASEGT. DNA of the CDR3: TGTGCCAGCAGTGAGAGGGGACTAGCGGCTAGCACAGATACGCAGTATTTT. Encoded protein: CASSERGLAASTDTQYF.

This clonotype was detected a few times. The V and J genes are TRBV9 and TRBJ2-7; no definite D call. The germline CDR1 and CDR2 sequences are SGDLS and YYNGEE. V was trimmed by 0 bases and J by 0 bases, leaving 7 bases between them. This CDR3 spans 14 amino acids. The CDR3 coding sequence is TGTGCCAGCAGCGTAGGTAGTTCCTCCTACGAGCAGTACTTC. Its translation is CASSVGSSSYEQYF.

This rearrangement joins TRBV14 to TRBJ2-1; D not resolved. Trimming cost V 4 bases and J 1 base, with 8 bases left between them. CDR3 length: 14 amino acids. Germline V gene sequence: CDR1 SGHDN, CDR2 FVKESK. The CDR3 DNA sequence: TGTGCCAGCAGCCGAATGGGGTCCTACAATGAGCAGTTCTTC. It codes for CASSRMGSYNEQFF.

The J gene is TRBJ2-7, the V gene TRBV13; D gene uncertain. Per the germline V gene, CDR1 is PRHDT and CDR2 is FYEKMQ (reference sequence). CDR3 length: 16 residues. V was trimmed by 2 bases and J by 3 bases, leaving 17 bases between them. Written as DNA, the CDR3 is TGTGCCAGCAGCTTAAGGTCCGGTCTGTTAGACTACGAGCAGTACTTC. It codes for CASSLRSGLLDYEQYF.

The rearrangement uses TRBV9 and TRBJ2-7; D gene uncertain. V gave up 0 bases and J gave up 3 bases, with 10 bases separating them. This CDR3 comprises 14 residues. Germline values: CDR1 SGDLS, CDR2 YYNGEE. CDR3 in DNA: TGTGCCAGCAGCGTAGCAGGTACCAGCTACGAGCAGTACTTC. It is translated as CASSVAGTSYEQYF.

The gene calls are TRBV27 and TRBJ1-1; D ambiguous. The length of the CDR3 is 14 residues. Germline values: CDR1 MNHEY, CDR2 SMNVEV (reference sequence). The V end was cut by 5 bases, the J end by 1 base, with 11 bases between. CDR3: CASSANWGNTEAFF. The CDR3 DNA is TGTGCCAGCAGTGCCAACTGGGGGAACACTGAAGCTTTCTTT.

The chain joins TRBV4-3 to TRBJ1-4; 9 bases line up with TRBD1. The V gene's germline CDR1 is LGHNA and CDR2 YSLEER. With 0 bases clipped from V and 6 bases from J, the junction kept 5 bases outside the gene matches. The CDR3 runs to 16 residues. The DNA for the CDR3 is TGCGCCAGCAGCCAAGATTTGGGACAGGGCTATGAAAAACTGTTTTTT. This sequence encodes CASSQDLGQGYEKLFF.

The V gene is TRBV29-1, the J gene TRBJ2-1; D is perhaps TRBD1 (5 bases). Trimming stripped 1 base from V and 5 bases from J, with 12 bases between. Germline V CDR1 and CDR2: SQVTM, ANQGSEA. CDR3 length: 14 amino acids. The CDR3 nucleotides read TGCAGCGTTGAAGGCAGGGCTAGACACAATGAGCAGTTCTTC. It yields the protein CSVEGRARHNEQFF.

CDR3 nucleotide sequence: TGTGCCAGTAGTACCGGACGGCGGAGCAATCAGCCCCAGCATTTT. Amino acids: CASSTGRRSNQPQHF. This chain links TRBV19 with TRBJ1-5; D unresolved. V lost 4 bases to trimming and J lost 1 base, with 11 bases between them. The CDR3 is 15 residues long. CDR1 is LNHDA and CDR2 is SQIVND in the germline V gene (reference sequence).

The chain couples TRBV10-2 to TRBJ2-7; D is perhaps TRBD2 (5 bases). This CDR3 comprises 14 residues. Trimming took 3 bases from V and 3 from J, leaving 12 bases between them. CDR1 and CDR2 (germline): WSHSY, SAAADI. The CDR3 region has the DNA TGCGCCAGCAGTGACTTACGGGAAATCTACGAGCAGTACTTC. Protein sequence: CASSDLREIYEQYF.

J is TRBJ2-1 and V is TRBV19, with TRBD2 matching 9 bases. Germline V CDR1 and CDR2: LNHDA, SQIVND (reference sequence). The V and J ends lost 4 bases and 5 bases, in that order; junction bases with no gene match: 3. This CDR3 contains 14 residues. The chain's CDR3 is CASSKSGRNNEQFF. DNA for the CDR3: TGTGCCAGTAGTAAGAGCGGGAGGAACAATGAGCAGTTCTTC.

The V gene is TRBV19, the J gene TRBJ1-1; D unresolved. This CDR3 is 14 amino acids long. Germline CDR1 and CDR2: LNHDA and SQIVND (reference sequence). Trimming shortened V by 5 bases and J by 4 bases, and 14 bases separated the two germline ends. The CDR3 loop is CASSAGLEVTEAFF. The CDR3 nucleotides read TGTGCCAGTAGTGCAGGCCTGGAGGTCACTGAAGCTTTCTTT.

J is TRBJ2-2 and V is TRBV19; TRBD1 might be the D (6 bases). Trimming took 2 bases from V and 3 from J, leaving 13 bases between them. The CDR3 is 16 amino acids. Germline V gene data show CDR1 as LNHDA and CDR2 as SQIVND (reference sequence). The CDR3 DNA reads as TGTGCCAGTAGTATATCCGAAGACAGGTACACCGGGGAGCTGTTTTTT. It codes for CASSISEDRYTGELFF.

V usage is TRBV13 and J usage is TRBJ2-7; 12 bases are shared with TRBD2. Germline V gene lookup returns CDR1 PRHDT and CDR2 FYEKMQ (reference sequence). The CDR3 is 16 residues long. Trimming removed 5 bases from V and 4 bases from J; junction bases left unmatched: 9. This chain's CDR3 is CASSGRLAGAGYEQYF. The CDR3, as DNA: TGTGCCAGCAGCGGCCGACTAGCGGGAGCAGGGTACGAGCAGTACTTC.

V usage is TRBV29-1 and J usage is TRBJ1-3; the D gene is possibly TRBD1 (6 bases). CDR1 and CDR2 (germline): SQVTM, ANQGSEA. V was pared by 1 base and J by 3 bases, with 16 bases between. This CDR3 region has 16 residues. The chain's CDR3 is CSVEGQQGLGGNTIYF. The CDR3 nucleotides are TGCAGCGTTGAAGGTCAACAGGGTCTTGGTGGAAACACCATATATTTT.

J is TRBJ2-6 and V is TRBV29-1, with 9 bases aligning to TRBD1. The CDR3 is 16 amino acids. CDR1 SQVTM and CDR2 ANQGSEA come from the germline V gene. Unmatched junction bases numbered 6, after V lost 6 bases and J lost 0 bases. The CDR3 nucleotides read TGCAGCGTGTTACAGGGGGCCATCTCTGGGGCCAACGTCCTGACTTTC. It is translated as CSVLQGAISGANVLTF.

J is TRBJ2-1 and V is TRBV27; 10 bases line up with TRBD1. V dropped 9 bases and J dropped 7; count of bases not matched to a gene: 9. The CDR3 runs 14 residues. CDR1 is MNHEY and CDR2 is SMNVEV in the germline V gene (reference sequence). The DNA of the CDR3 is TGTGCCAGTCTCTCGGGGACAGGGGATAATGAGCAGTTCTTC. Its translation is CASLSGTGDNEQFF.

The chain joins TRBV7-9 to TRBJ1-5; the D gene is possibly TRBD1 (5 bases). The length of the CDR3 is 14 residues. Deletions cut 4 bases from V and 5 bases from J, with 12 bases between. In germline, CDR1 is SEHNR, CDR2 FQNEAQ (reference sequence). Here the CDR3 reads CASSSRDGYQPQHF. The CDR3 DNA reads TGTGCCAGCAGCTCACGGGACGGCTATCAGCCCCAGCATTTT. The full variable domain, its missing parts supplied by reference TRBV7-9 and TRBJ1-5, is DTGVSQNPRHKITKRGQNVTFRCDPISEHNRLYWYRQTLGQGPEFLTYFQNEAQLEKSRLLSDRFSAERPKGSFSTLEIQRTEQGDSAMYLCASSSRDGYQPQHFGDGTRLSIL.

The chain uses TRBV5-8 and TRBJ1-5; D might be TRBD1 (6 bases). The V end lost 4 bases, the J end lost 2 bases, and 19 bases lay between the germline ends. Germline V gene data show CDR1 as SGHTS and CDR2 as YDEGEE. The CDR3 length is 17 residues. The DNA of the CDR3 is TGTGCCAGCAGCCCACGGCTATTGGGGGCACGCAATCAGCCCCAGCATTTT. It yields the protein CASSPRLLGARNQPQHF.